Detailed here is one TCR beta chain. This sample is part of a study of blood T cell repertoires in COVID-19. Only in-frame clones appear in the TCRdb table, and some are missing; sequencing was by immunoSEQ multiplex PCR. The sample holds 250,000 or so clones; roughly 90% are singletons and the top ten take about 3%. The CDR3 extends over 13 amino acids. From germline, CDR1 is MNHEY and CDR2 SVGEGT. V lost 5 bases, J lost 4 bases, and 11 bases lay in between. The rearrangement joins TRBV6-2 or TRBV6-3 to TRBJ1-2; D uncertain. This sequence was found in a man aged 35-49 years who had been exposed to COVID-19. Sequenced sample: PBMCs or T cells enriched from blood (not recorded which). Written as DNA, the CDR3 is TGTGCCAGCAGTGACGCTGAGGCCTATGGCTACACCTTC. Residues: CASSDAEAYGYTF.